This T cell receptor beta chain stems from a study of T cell repertoires in cytomegalovirus infection. Study-level information: Indicated by public TCR beta signatures were CMV infection and matching HLA type.

TCRdb reprocessed the reads with MiXCR, giving one entry per CDR3 protein. The sample has hundreds of thousands of distinct CDR3 sequences, around 9.1% seen once. This clonotype was seen only a few times. Its antigen is undetermined. Points from the study as a whole: Dominant in the ex vivo response were TCR beta clonotypes restricted by HLA-C and specific for CMV.

The sample taken for sequencing was PBMCs. The sequence was obtained from a human donor in good health (CMV status not recorded). Some clones in this sample may be carry-over from other donors' samples.

The CDR3 sequence: CSARGGQGDEKLFF. The CDR3 DNA is TGCAGTGCTAGAGGGGGACAGGGGGATGAAAAACTGTTTTTT. V usage is TRBV20-1 and J usage is TRBJ1-4; 11 positions agree with TRBD1. Germline CDR1 is DFQATT and CDR2 is SNEGSKA (reference sequence). The CDR3 contains 14 residues. The ends lost 1 base at V and 6 bases at J; junction bases unmatched: 1.